Shown below are 30 T cell receptor beta chains from a single sample sequenced in a study of shared clonotypes between healthy human individuals. The repertoire was sequenced with immunoSEQ multiplex PCR; TCRdb's copy has only in-frame clones and lacks some. The sample lists 1.6 million or so clones; roughly 98.5% were seen once. The source material was naive CD4+ T cells sorted from blood. Subset defined: CD45RA+ positively selected. These receptors all come from a young man in good health.

This clone was recorded only once. The rearrangement uses TRBV19 and TRBJ2-1; unclear D gene. V was cut by 6 bases and J by 9 bases, with 18 bases left in between. Germline lookup yields CDR1 LNHDA and CDR2 SQIVND (reference sequence). There are 14 residues in the CDR3. This CDR3 reads CASRTAHGVAEQFF. The CDR3 DNA is TGTGCCAGTAGAACCGCCCATGGGGTCGCTGAGCAGTTCTTC.

Concerning this clone itself: This specimen includes other DNA sequences encoding the same CDR3. The J gene is TRBJ2-2, the V gene TRBV5-1; 8 positions match TRBD1. CDR3 length equals 15 residues. V lost 0 bases to trimming and J lost 5 bases; unmatched junction nucleotides: 3. Germline CDR1 and CDR2: SGHRS and YFSETQ. The DNA of the CDR3 is TGCGCCAGCAGCTTGGTCGGACAGGGTACCGGGGAGCTGTTTTTT. Its protein product is CASSLVGQGTGELFF.

The chain combines TRBV5-4 with TRBJ2-7, with 8 nucleotides matching TRBD2. V was pared by 2 bases and J by 6 bases, with 4 bases of the junction left unmatched. The CDR3 covers 13 residues. Germline assignment: CDR1 SGHNT and CDR2 YYREEE (reference sequence). The CDR3 protein is CASSFVRGGEQYF. The CDR3 nucleotides read TGTGCCAGCAGCTTCGTCCGGGGGGGCGAGCAGTACTTC.

The rearrangement uses TRBV19 and TRBJ2-3; D is unclear. V lost 8 bases and J 0 bases, leaving 18 bases between the germline ends. Per the germline V gene, CDR1 is LNHDA and CDR2 is SQIVND (reference sequence). The CDR3 loop spans 16 amino acids. CDR3 nucleotide sequence: TGTGCCAGTGCCGTTAAATCGACGTCTAGCACAGATACGCAGTATTTT. Protein sequence: CASAVKSTSSTDTQYF.

This chain joins TRBV10-3 and TRBJ1-2; the match to TRBD1 covers 9 bases. The CDR3 runs 14 residues. The germline CDR1 and CDR2 sequences are ENHRY and SYGVKD. The V segment lost 5 bases and the J segment 7 bases; nucleotides outside the gene matches: 8. Here the CDR3 reads CAISSQGAGSGYTF. CDR3 nucleotides: TGTGCCATCAGTTCACAGGGGGCTGGTTCTGGCTACACCTTC.

In the case of this clone: At one end the junction does not follow the germline gene, possibly because of a read error. The gene calls are TRBV7-2 and TRBJ2-1; 11 bases match TRBD2. This CDR3 region has 14 residues. The germline CDR1 and CDR2 sequences are SGHTA and FQGNSA. CDR3 nucleotide sequence: TGTGCCAGCAGCCCCAGCCACACTAGCGGGAGTTGCCTCTTC. Residues: CASSPSHTSGSCLF.

V is TRBV28 and J is TRBJ2-4, with D perhaps given as TRBD1 or TRBD2 (5 bases each). CDR1 MDHEN and CDR2 SYDVKM come from the germline V gene. Trimming shortened V by 8 bases and J by 6 bases, and 14 bases separated the two germline ends. CDR3 length: 13 residues. CDR3 DNA sequence: TGTGCCAGCGGTTGGCCGGGGCGAAACATTCAGTACTTC. This gives the protein CASGWPGRNIQYF.

This sequence joins TRBV7-9 and TRBJ2-5; D uncertain. Germline lookup yields CDR1 SEHNR and CDR2 FQNEAQ (reference sequence). CDR3 length: 11 residues. The germline V and J ends were trimmed by 5 bases and 5 bases, with 6 bases remaining between them. CDR3 in amino acids: CASSAFETQYF. The CDR3 DNA follows: TGTGCCAGCAGCGCCTTTGAGACCCAGTACTTC.

The J gene is TRBJ2-7, the V gene TRBV2; D could derive from TRBD1 or TRBD2 (5 bases each). The CDR3 is made up of 14 amino acids. Trimming pared 6 bases from V and 4 bases from J, leaving 16 bases between. Germline-derived CDR1 and CDR2 are SNHLY and FYNNEI. Written as DNA, the CDR3 is TGTGCCAGCAGCGGCGGACACGGCGGGTACGAGCAGTACTTC. Amino acids: CASSGGHGGYEQYF.

Of note for this clone: Additional DNA sequences in this sample encode the identical CDR3. This rearrangement joins TRBV20-1 to TRBJ2-1; D uncertain. The CDR3 length is 11 residues. Trimming took 0 bases from V and 7 from J, leaving 4 bases between them. The germline CDR1 and CDR2 sequences are DFQATT and SNEGSKA (reference sequence). The DNA for the CDR3 is TGCAGTGCTAGAGATCGTAATGAGCAGTTCTTC. This sequence encodes CSARDRNEQFF.

This chain links TRBV5-6 with TRBJ2-7, with D possibly matching TRBD1 (6 bases). V was trimmed by 3 bases and J by 4 bases, leaving 14 bases between them. CDR3 length equals 14 residues. CDR1 and CDR2 from the germline V gene are SGHDT and YYEEEE. Here the CDR3 reads CASSSTGTIYEQYF. CDR3 DNA sequence: TGTGCCAGCAGCTCCACAGGGACAATATACGAGCAGTACTTC.

This clone was seen just once. Other nucleotide sequences in the sample specify the same CDR3. The chain joins TRBV5-1 to TRBJ1-4; D is unclear. Deletions cut 0 bases from V and 6 bases from J, with 6 bases between. The CDR3 covers 13 residues. The V gene's germline CDR1 is SGHRS and CDR2 YFSETQ. CDR3 coding DNA: TGCGCCAGCAGCTTGGGGGCGGATGAAAAACTGTTTTTT. Residues: CASSLGADEKLFF.

The chain carries TRBV7-9 and TRBJ2-5; TRBD1 aligns across 9 bases. Germline trimming cut 4 bases from V and 2 bases from J; bases unmatched to any gene: 2. The germline CDR1 and CDR2 sequences are SEHNR and FQNEAQ (reference sequence). This CDR3 spans 14 amino acids. The chain's CDR3 is CASSSGTGQETQYF. The CDR3, as DNA: TGTGCCAGCAGCTCCGGGACAGGGCAAGAGACCCAGTACTTC.

The chain joins TRBV9 to TRBJ2-5; D is ambiguous. V gave up 4 bases and J gave up 2 bases, with 15 bases separating them. There are 15 residues in the CDR3. Germline loops: CDR1 SGDLS, CDR2 YYNGEE. CDR3 region: CASSPVPRQQETQYF. The CDR3 DNA sequence: TGTGCCAGCAGCCCAGTGCCGAGACAACAAGAGACCCAGTACTTC.

V gene TRBV5-5 combines with J gene TRBJ2-5; 10 nucleotides align to TRBD1. J lost 5 bases, V lost 6 bases, and 7 bases had no gene match. CDR1 is SGHKS and CDR2 is YYEKEE in the germline V gene (reference sequence). The CDR3 totals 14 residues. The CDR3 coding sequence is TGTGCCAGCATAAAGACAGGGGGCAGTGAGACCCAGTACTTC. As protein: CASIKTGGSETQYF.

This chain connects TRBV28 to TRBJ2-7; 8 nucleotides align to TRBD1. V lost 6 bases, J lost 3 bases, and 7 bases stayed unmatched. Germline V gives CDR1 MDHEN, CDR2 SYDVKM. The CDR3 spans 14 residues. The CDR3 spells CASRHPGQDYEQYF. The CDR3 nucleotides read TGTGCCAGCAGGCACCCGGGACAGGACTACGAGCAGTACTTC.

The rearrangement uses TRBV10-3 and TRBJ2-3; tentative D call: TRBD2 (5 bases). The CDR3 covers 14 residues. CDR1 and CDR2 (germline): ENHRY, SYGVKD. With 10 bases removed from V and 6 bases from J, the gap between germline ends came to 20 bases. The CDR3 protein is CATNTAGLGDTQYF. CDR3 nucleotide sequence: TGTGCCACTAACACGGCGGGCTTGGGTGATACGCAGTATTTT.

On this clone: Other DNA sequences in this sample translate to the same CDR3. This sequence joins TRBV28 and TRBJ2-7, with TRBD1 as a possible D gene (6 bases). The CDR3 contains 13 residues. Trimming shortened V by 3 bases and J by 4 bases, and 10 bases separated the two germline ends. CDR1 MDHEN and CDR2 SYDVKM come from the germline V gene. The DNA for the CDR3 is TGTGCCAGCAGTTTCAGGGGCGGGTACGAGCAGTACTTC. It translates to CASSFRGGYEQYF.

This clone was detected only once. This CDR3 is CASSLDSALGYEQYF. The CDR3 DNA follows: TGTGCCAGCAGCTTGGACAGCGCCCTGGGCTACGAGCAGTACTTC. This chain links TRBV7-6 with TRBJ2-7; possible D gene TRBD1, 6 bases. V was cut by 3 bases and J by 3 bases, with 15 bases left in between. This CDR3 has 15 amino acids. Germline V lookup: CDR1 SGHVS, CDR2 FNYEAQ. The full variable domain, rest sourced from reference TRBV7-6 and TRBJ2-7, is GAGVSQSPRYKVTKRGQDVALRCDPISGHVSLYWYRQALGQGPEFLTYFNYEAQQDKSGLPNDRFSAERPEGSISTLTIQRTEQRDSAMYRCASSLDSALGYEQYFGPGTRLTVT.

Only one count was recorded for this clone. This CDR3 is CASSFGDREIYNEQFF. The CDR3 coding sequence is TGTGCCAGCAGCTTCGGGGACAGGGAAATATACAATGAGCAGTTCTTC. V gene TRBV7-9 combines with J gene TRBJ2-1; 9 bases align to TRBD1. The V segment lost 3 bases and the J segment 4 bases; nucleotides outside the gene matches: 7. This CDR3 contains 16 residues. CDR1 SEHNR and CDR2 FQNEAQ come from the germline V gene (reference sequence).

The chain recombines TRBV11-2 with TRBJ2-7, with 11 bases that match TRBD1. Germline CDR1 and CDR2: SGHAT and FQNNGV. This CDR3 comprises 16 residues. Trimming removed 5 bases from V and 3 bases from J; junction bases left unmatched: 9. CDR3 residues: CASSKRPGQGVYEQYF. CDR3 sequence (DNA): TGTGCCAGCAGCAAAAGACCGGGACAGGGGGTCTACGAGCAGTACTTC.

This chain joins TRBV15 and TRBJ2-3; tentative D call: TRBD1 (6 bases). The CDR3 is 16 residues long. Trimming stripped 6 bases from V and 3 bases from J, with 19 bases between. From germline, CDR1 is LNHNV and CDR2 YYDKDF (reference sequence). CDR3 sequence reads: CATSPLGGKGTDTQYF. The CDR3, as DNA: TGTGCCACCAGTCCTCTAGGGGGAAAAGGGACAGATACGCAGTATTTT.

The genes are TRBV11-2 and TRBJ2-5; 13 bases are a match to TRBD2. V gave up 5 bases and J gave up 5 bases; unmatched junction bases: 8. Germline V gene sequence: CDR1 SGHAT, CDR2 FQNNGV. The CDR3 contains 16 residues. The CDR3 spells CASSLGLAGDLETQYF. The DNA of the CDR3 is TGTGCCAGCAGCCTAGGACTAGCGGGAGACTTGGAGACCCAGTACTTC.

The chain couples TRBV27 to TRBJ2-1; D is undetermined. The CDR3 has 17 amino acids. Between the trimmed V and J ends, which lost 3 bases and 0 bases, there was a span of 15 bases. CDR1 and CDR2 from the germline V gene are MNHEY and SMNVEV (reference sequence). The CDR3 DNA reads TGTGCCAGCAGTTTTTGGCTCGGTCCTAGCTCCTACAATGAGCAGTTCTTC. Protein sequence: CASSFWLGPSSYNEQFF.

The rearrangement uses TRBV11-2 and TRBJ2-2; no reliable D call. The germline CDR1 and CDR2 sequences are SGHAT and FQNNGV. V lost 2 bases, J lost 6 bases, and 7 bases lay in between. The CDR3 covers 13 residues. CDR3 amino acids: CASSLYEAGELFF. CDR3 nucleotides: TGTGCCAGCAGCTTATATGAGGCCGGGGAGCTGTTTTTT.

CDR3 in DNA: TGTGCCAGTAGTATGGGACTGACAGGGAGCGGCAATCAGCCCCAGCATTTT. As protein: CASSMGLTGSGNQPQHF. This chain links TRBV19 with TRBJ1-5, with 7 bases matching TRBD1. The length of the CDR3 is 17 residues. CDR1 is LNHDA, CDR2 SQIVND, per germline (reference sequence). The V gene end was trimmed by 3 bases and the J gene end by 2 bases; junction bases not matched to a gene: 10.

The chain recombines TRBV5-4 with TRBJ2-7; 12 bases map to TRBD2. V was clipped by 1 base and J by 8 bases; unmatched bases: 4. The CDR3 consists of 14 residues. The germline CDR1 and CDR2 sequences are SGHNT and YYREEE (reference sequence). The CDR3 loop reads CASSLRLAGEQQYF. In DNA, the CDR3 is TGTGCCAGCAGCTTGCGACTAGCGGGAGAACAGCAGTACTTC.

This clone was seen only once. The chain has TRBV10-3 and TRBJ2-2; weak D call: TRBD2 (6 bases). The germline CDR1 and CDR2 sequences are ENHRY and SYGVKD. CDR3 length equals 18 residues. V was cut by 4 bases and J by 5 bases, with 23 bases left in between. The CDR3 here is CAISGPGRGRERTGELFF. Here the CDR3 DNA reads TGTGCCATCAGTGGCCCCGGGCGGGGTAGGGAACGGACCGGGGAGCTGTTTTTT.

The rearrangement uses TRBV6-1 and TRBJ1-5; D possibly corresponds to TRBD1 (5 bases). Germline V gives CDR1 MNHNS, CDR2 SASEGT. V was pared by 10 bases and J by 3 bases, with 13 bases between. There are 13 residues in the CDR3. CDR3 region: CAISRTHNQPQHF. The CDR3 nucleotides are TGTGCCATCAGCAGGACACACAATCAGCCCCAGCATTTT.

The CDR3 coding sequence is TGCAGCGTTGATCATACGGCTAACTATGGCTACACCTTC. This gives the protein CSVDHTANYGYTF. This chain uses TRBV29-1 with TRBJ1-2, with unresolved D. The germline gives CDR1 SQVTM, CDR2 ANQGSEA. The germline V and J ends were trimmed by 3 bases and 0 bases, with 8 bases remaining between them. The CDR3 is made up of 13 amino acids.